Shown below are 30 T cell receptor beta chains from a single sample sequenced in a study of beta chain features in type 1 diabetes. Of the isolated RNA, all was reverse transcribed, and so the sequenced material was expressed TCRB transcripts. Here immunoSEQ multiplex PCR was the method, and the copy in TCRdb shows in-frame clones only, minus some. The table shows 900,000 or so clones, with roughly 15% occurring only once. What was sequenced was naive CD4+ T cells from blood. These receptors came from a woman younger than 30 in good health.

In its sample, this clone was seen a few times. This chain links TRBV28 with TRBJ2-7, with TRBD2 matching 7 bases. This CDR3 comprises 15 residues. Losses at the gene ends were 6 bases for V and 3 bases for J; bases not matched to a gene: 11. The germline CDR1 and CDR2 sequences are MDHEN and SYDVKM. The CDR3 DNA sequence: TGTGCCAGCAGAAGACCCATGGGAGGGTACTACGAGCAGTACTTC. Translation gives CASRRPMGGYYEQYF.

This clone was observed a few times. The chain uses TRBV5-5 and TRBJ2-1; D is possibly TRBD2 (5 bases). Trimming removed 2 bases from V and 2 bases from J, with 11 bases in between. Per germline, CDR1 SGHKS and CDR2 YYEKEE (reference sequence). The CDR3 runs to 15 residues. CDR3 amino acids: CASSFEGDAYNEQFF. In nucleotides, the CDR3 is TGTGCCAGCAGCTTTGAGGGAGATGCCTACAATGAGCAGTTCTTC.

V gene TRBV2 combines with J gene TRBJ2-1; TRBD2 matches at 7 bases. The ends lost 7 bases at V and 4 bases at J; junction bases unmatched: 7. Looked up from germline, CDR1 is SNHLY and CDR2 is FYNNEI. This CDR3 is 14 amino acids long. CDR3 amino acids: CASNGGRGYNEQFF. As DNA, the CDR3 is TGTGCCAGCAACGGCGGGAGAGGGTACAATGAGCAGTTCTTC.

This clone was detected only a few times. CDR3 DNA: TGTGCCAGCAGCCTCCGGGACAGGGGGTCCTACGAGCAGTACTTC. Protein: CASSLRDRGSYEQYF. This rearrangement joins TRBV11-1 to TRBJ2-7; TRBD1 agrees at 11 bases. The CDR3 consists of 15 residues. The J segment lost 1 base and the V segment lost 5 bases, leaving 4 bases of the junction unmatched. Germline CDR1 SGHAT, CDR2 FQDESV (reference sequence).

V is TRBV4-2 and J is TRBJ2-1; 13 bases match TRBD2. The CDR3 totals 17 residues. The V gene's germline CDR1 is LGHNA and CDR2 YNFKEQ. V trimming: 0 bases; J trimming: 2 bases; junction bases outside the gene matches: 1. The CDR3 coding sequence is TGTGCCAGCAGCCAAGAACTAGCGGGAGGGCCCTACAATGAGCAGTTCTTC. This gives the protein CASSQELAGGPYNEQFF.

The chain employs TRBV7-2 and TRBJ2-7; 8 bases are a match to TRBD2. This CDR3 is built from 15 residues. CDR1 and CDR2 (germline): SGHTA, FQGNSA. V gave up 1 base and J gave up 2 bases; unmatched junction bases: 4. CDR3 amino acids: CASSLVLAATYEQYF. In nucleotides, the CDR3 is TGTGCCAGCAGCTTAGTACTAGCGGCTACCTACGAGCAGTACTTC.

The rearrangement uses TRBV21-1 and TRBJ2-1; TRBD2, as called in the table, went unchecked against the DNA. TRBV21-1 is deemed a pseudogene. The CDR3 covers 16 residues. The CDR3 bases are TGTGCCAGCAGCAAACCCCGGGGAAGCTCCTACAATGAGCAGTTCTTC. This translates into CASSKPRGSSYNEQFF.

The chain employs TRBV4-2 and TRBJ2-5; possible D gene TRBD2, 5 bases. The CDR3 sequence is 13 residues long. Germline-derived CDR1 and CDR2 are LGHNA and YNFKEQ. V gave up 1 base and J gave up 4 bases, with 7 bases separating them. Here the CDR3 DNA reads TGTGCCAGCAGCCAAGCTCGGGGAGAGACCCAGTACTTC. This gives the protein CASSQARGETQYF.

The chain combines TRBV11-2 with TRBJ2-7, with 11 bases matching TRBD1. The CDR3 runs to 16 residues. Looked up from germline, CDR1 is SGHAT and CDR2 is FQNNGV. V gave up 4 bases and J gave up 2 bases; unmatched junction bases: 7. CDR3: CASSSGQGARTYEQYF. In nucleotides, the CDR3 is TGTGCCAGCAGCTCAGGACAGGGGGCCCGTACCTACGAGCAGTACTTC.

The chain is built from TRBV29-1 and TRBJ1-2; 8 nucleotides line up with TRBD1. The CDR3 loop spans 16 amino acids. Germline V gene sequence: CDR1 SQVTM, CDR2 ANQGSEA. Losses at the gene ends were 0 bases for V and 1 base for J; bases not matched to a gene: 7. CDR3 in amino acids: CSVEDGQGAYNYGYTF. Here the CDR3 DNA reads TGCAGCGTTGAAGATGGGCAGGGGGCATATAACTATGGCTACACCTTC.

This clone has only a few counts. This chain links TRBV28 with TRBJ2-5; D is tentatively TRBD1 or TRBD2 (5 bases each). V lost 5 bases to trimming and J lost 9 bases, with 13 bases between them. The CDR3 loop spans 12 amino acids. The germline CDR1 and CDR2 sequences are MDHEN and SYDVKM. CDR3 loop: CASSPTLGAQYF. The CDR3 coding sequence is TGTGCCAGCAGTCCTACTCTGGGGGCCCAGTACTTC.

The sample holds a few counts of this clone. The genes are TRBV5-1 and TRBJ2-1; D may be TRBD2 (6 bases). Trimming removed 5 bases from V and 5 bases from J, with 17 bases in between. This CDR3 contains 15 residues. The germline V gene has CDR1 SGHRS and CDR2 YFSETQ. The CDR3: CASSSGLRVDNEQFF. CDR3 bases: TGCGCCAGCAGTTCGGGACTCCGGGTGGACAATGAGCAGTTCTTC.

This clone was found a few times. V is TRBV4-2 and J is TRBJ2-1; D is uncertain. V was cut by 0 bases and J by 12 bases, with 12 bases left in between. The CDR3 is made up of 13 amino acids. Germline CDR1 and CDR2: LGHNA and YNFKEQ. CDR3 coding DNA: TGTGCCAGCAGCCAAGATTTAGCTGTCGGGCAGTTCTTC. As protein: CASSQDLAVGQFF.

This clone showed up just a few times. The V and J genes are TRBV6-6 and TRBJ1-5, with TRBD1 identical over 7 bases. Germline assignment: CDR1 MNHNY and CDR2 SVGAGI (reference sequence). The CDR3 has 15 amino acids. Losses at the gene ends were 8 bases for V and 7 bases for J; bases not matched to a gene: 14. The CDR3 sequence is CASRRPTGHRQPQHF. The CDR3 DNA reads TGTGCCAGCCGCCGGCCGACAGGGCATAGGCAGCCCCAGCATTTT.

The chain employs TRBV15 and TRBJ2-3; TRBD2 matches at 13 bases. CDR3 size: 19 residues. Trimming at V came to 3 bases and at J to 2 bases, leaving 11 bases not matched to a gene. Germline V gene sequence: CDR1 LNHNV, CDR2 YYDKDF (reference sequence). CDR3 sequence (DNA): TGTGCCACCAGCAGGCAACTAGCGGGAGGGCCGAGGATCACAGATACGCAGTATTTT. The encoded protein is CATSRQLAGGPRITDTQYF.

The rearrangement links TRBV11-2 to TRBJ1-1, with TRBD1 matching 7 bases. With V trimmed by 3 bases and J by 4 bases, 2 bases remained unmatched. This CDR3 contains 13 residues. CDR1 SGHAT and CDR2 FQNNGV come from the germline V gene. CDR3: CASSLNRGTEAFF. In DNA form, the CDR3 reads TGTGCCAGCAGCTTGAACAGGGGCACTGAAGCTTTCTTT. The full variable domain, rest sourced from reference TRBV11-2 and TRBJ1-1, is EAGVAQSPRYKIIEKRQSVAFWCNPISGHATLYWYQQILGQGPKLLIQFQNNGVVDDSQLPKDRFSAERLKGVDSTLKIQPAKLEDSAVYLCASSLNRGTEAFFGQGTRLTVV.

V gene TRBV4-3 combines with J gene TRBJ2-7, with D maybe TRBD2 (5 bases). Germline V gene sequence: CDR1 LGHNA, CDR2 YSLEER. The CDR3 extends over 13 amino acids. The V end was cut by 0 bases, the J end by 6 bases, with 9 bases between. In nucleotides, the CDR3 is TGCGCCAGCAGCCAAGAAAGTCGGGGCGAGCAGTACTTC. It codes for CASSQESRGEQYF.

This clone is a singleton in its sample. The V call is TRBV2, the J call TRBJ1-5; D call uncertain. This CDR3 is built from 14 residues. The ends were cut back, 4 bases at V and 3 bases at J, with 10 bases in the middle. Germline CDR1 SNHLY, CDR2 FYNNEI. DNA for the CDR3: TGTGCCAGCAGTGGGGAGGGATCCAATCAGCCCCAGCATTTT. Protein: CASSGEGSNQPQHF.

The chain recombines TRBV4-3 with TRBJ1-5; D uncertain. The V gene's germline CDR1 is LGHNA and CDR2 YSLEER. Deletions cut 0 bases from V and 5 bases from J, with 8 bases between. The CDR3 loop spans 14 amino acids. CDR3 region: CASSQDLTYQPQHF. CDR3 coding DNA: TGCGCCAGCAGCCAAGATCTCACCTATCAGCCCCAGCATTTT.

This clone was seen more than once but under ten times. V is TRBV10-3 and J is TRBJ1-5, with D possibly matching TRBD1 (5 bases). CDR3 length equals 14 residues. Germline V gene lookup returns CDR1 ENHRY and CDR2 SYGVKD. Trimming left V 2 bases short and J 5 bases short, with 10 bases between. The CDR3 sequence is CAISEGAVYQPQHF. The CDR3 nucleotides are TGTGCCATCAGTGAGGGGGCGGTTTATCAGCCCCAGCATTTT.

CDR3 sequence: CASSSFSVFSYNEQFF. CDR3 DNA: TGTGCCAGCAGTTCCTTCTCAGTTTTCTCCTACAATGAGCAGTTCTTC. This chain uses TRBV7-9 with TRBJ2-1; D is ambiguous. Trimming stripped 6 bases from V and 0 bases from J, with 15 bases between. The CDR3 runs to 16 residues. Germline CDR1 and CDR2: SEHNR and FQNEAQ (reference sequence).

This clone was seen more than once but under ten times. The chain is built from TRBV28 and TRBJ2-2; D perhaps matches TRBD2 (5 bases). With 9 bases removed from V and 5 bases from J, the gap between germline ends came to 10 bases. The CDR3 totals 12 residues. Germline V lookup: CDR1 MDHEN, CDR2 SYDVKM. This chain's CDR3 is CASLGVTGELFF. CDR3 nucleotide sequence: TGTGCCAGTCTCGGGGTTACCGGGGAGCTGTTTTTT.

The chain employs TRBV28 and TRBJ2-7; 7 positions match TRBD2. J gave up 5 bases and V 7 bases, and 8 bases lay outside the gene matches. The germline V gene has CDR1 MDHEN and CDR2 SYDVKM. This CDR3 is built from 13 residues. CDR3 loop: CASMGGGADEQYF. CDR3 DNA: TGTGCCAGCATGGGGGGAGGGGCCGACGAGCAGTACTTC.

The chain has TRBV27 and TRBJ2-5; D gene uncertain. Germline CDR1 is MNHEY and CDR2 is SMNVEV (reference sequence). Deletions cut 3 bases from V and 14 bases from J, with 16 bases between. The CDR3 covers 12 residues. This chain's CDR3 is CASSFTVTPLYF. CDR3 sequence (DNA): TGTGCCAGCAGTTTTACGGTCACACCCCTATACTTC.

This clone was observed once. This chain uses TRBV6-5 with TRBJ2-2; tentative D call: TRBD1 (6 bases). Between the trimmed V and J ends, which lost 5 bases and 2 bases, there was a span of 12 bases. Germline-derived CDR1 and CDR2 are MNHEY and SVGAGI. The CDR3 totals 15 residues. CDR3 protein: CASSNNRANTGELFF. The CDR3 nucleotides are TGTGCCAGCAGTAACAACAGGGCAAACACCGGGGAGCTGTTTTTT.

A note on this clone: Other nucleotide sequences in the sample specify the same CDR3. The chain recombines TRBV7-9 with TRBJ2-1, with 8 bases aligning to TRBD2. The CDR3 totals 15 residues. Trimming at V came to 3 bases and at J to 5 bases, leaving 6 bases not matched to a gene. Germline CDR1 is SEHNR and CDR2 is FQNEAQ (reference sequence). The CDR3 reads CASSLSLAENNEQFF. In DNA, the CDR3 is TGTGCCAGCAGCTTGTCACTAGCGGAAAACAATGAGCAGTTCTTC.

The chain employs TRBV6-1 and TRBJ1-5; 8 bases are shared with TRBD1. In germline, CDR1 is MNHNS, CDR2 SASEGT. V dropped 7 bases and J dropped 3; count of bases not matched to a gene: 8. This CDR3 comprises 15 residues. The CDR3 here is CASTSTGAPNQPQHF. For the CDR3, the DNA is TGTGCCAGCACTTCGACAGGGGCCCCCAATCAGCCCCAGCATTTT.

This clone was found a few times. The CDR3 here is CASSQGQGANQPQHF. CDR3 in DNA: TGTGCCAGCAGTCAGGGGCAGGGTGCCAATCAGCCCCAGCATTTT. The chain uses TRBV6-1 and TRBJ1-5; weak D call: TRBD1 (6 bases). The CDR3 is 15 residues long. Trimming took 5 bases from V and 3 from J, leaving 14 bases between them. Germline-derived CDR1 and CDR2 are MNHNS and SASEGT.

V and J are TRBV5-4 and TRBJ2-5, with D perhaps TRBD1 or TRBD2 (5 bases each). Germline CDR1 is SGHNT and CDR2 is YYREEE (reference sequence). Trimming removed 2 bases from V and 1 base from J, with 12 bases in between. The length of the CDR3 is 15 residues. The CDR3 is CASSFGGTGQETQYF. Written as DNA, the CDR3 is TGTGCCAGCAGCTTTGGGGGAACGGGCCAAGAGACCCAGTACTTC.

The CDR3 here is CASSPGQGQGYTF. The CDR3 region has the DNA TGTGCCAGTAGCCCGGGACAGGGACAGGGCTACACCTTC. The V and J genes are TRBV19 and TRBJ1-2; 9 nucleotides agree with TRBD1. This CDR3 is built from 13 residues. CDR1 is LNHDA and CDR2 is SQIVND in the germline V gene (reference sequence). J lost 8 bases, V lost 6 bases, and 7 bases had no gene match.